Many counts were recorded for the clone carrying this TCR beta chain. The source of the sample is a study of Graves' ophthalmopathy and Graves' hyperthyroidism. On the study more broadly: Specimen type is peripheral blood, obtained at initial diagnosis before any treatment.

Researchers took RNA transcripts and amplified TCR beta CDR3 regions from them. RT-PCR with HTBI primers came first, then second-round multiplex PCR. TCRdb recomputed calls from the multiplex PCR reads with MiXCR, one row per CDR3 protein. The sample has about 400,000 distinct CDR3 sequences, under 25% seen once. Trimming took 1 base from V and 0 from J, leaving 16 bases between them. Germline lookup yields CDR1 SGHVS and CDR2 FQNEAQ. This CDR3 is 17 amino acids long. The chain joins TRBV7-8 to TRBJ2-7, with D hard to call. This sequence was found in a woman between 18 and 30 years old with stable Graves' hyperthyroidism. The source material was peripheral blood. The CDR3 sequence: CASSLGSWTLSSYEQYF. The DNA for the CDR3 is TGTGCCAGCAGCTTAGGGAGTTGGACGTTAAGCTCCTACGAGCAGTACTTC.